This T cell receptor beta chain was profiled in a study of vaccination and CD4 T cells after COVID-19. Across the study: Participants were vaccinated with two doses, given as either BNT162b2 or mRNA-1273 vaccine. Overlapping spike peptides served as the stimulus for the cells. These peptides came from SARS-CoV-2 and from the common cold coronaviruses HCoV-NL63, HCoV-OC43 and HCoV-229E. Study-wide results and caveats: Median SARS-CoV-2-reactive clonotype numbers rose nonsignificantly, roughly 21 to 38.

Cultured CD4+ T-cell DNA underwent Oncomine TCR Beta short-read sequencing. TCRdb fed the PCR reads into MiXCR, producing one record per CDR3 protein. The repertoire consists of around 15,000 distinct CDR3 sequences, with about 55% occurring once and the leading ten covering 7.5% to 10%. CDR3 length: 14 residues. Treatment reported: approximately 9-day PBMC culture with coronavirus spike peptide pools or control peptides (ViraFEST assay). As for this clonotype: Antigen: not known.

This sequence joins TRBV21-1 and TRBJ2-5; whether TRBD1, the table's D call, matches the DNA was not checked. TRBV21-1 is classified as a pseudogene. Sequencing was carried out using CD4+ T cells from blood, cultured in vitro. The TCR was taken from a human donor who had recovered from COVID-19. CDR3 protein: CASSKGSGGETQYF. The CDR3 DNA follows: TGTGCCAGCAGCAAAGGTTCAGGGGGCGAGACCCAGTACTTC.